The sequence of this T cell receptor beta chain was determined in a study of CD8 T cells in Susac syndrome. Study-wide background: The Susac syndrome patients were therapy-naive, on corticosteroids, or on intravenous immunoglobulin alone at blood draw.

After extraction with the RNeasy kit, roughly 0.5 to 1 ug of the RNA was reverse transcribed using random hexamers. TCRdb passed the immunoSEQ multiplex PCR reads through MiXCR, listing each CDR3 protein once. The table lists about 140,000 distinct CDR3 sequences, more than 85% of them singletons. Deletions cut 4 bases from V and 4 bases from J, with 14 bases between. The germline V gene encodes CDR1 SNHLY and CDR2 FYNNEI. The CDR3 runs to 15 residues. Sequencing used CD4+ T cells from PBMCs. The rearrangement links TRBV2 to TRBJ2-1; D perhaps matches TRBD1 (6 bases). The TCR comes from a human donor with Susac syndrome. CDR3 loop: CASSVDSLSYNEQFF. CDR3 DNA sequence: TGTGCCAGCAGTGTGGACAGCTTATCTTACAATGAGCAGTTCTTC.